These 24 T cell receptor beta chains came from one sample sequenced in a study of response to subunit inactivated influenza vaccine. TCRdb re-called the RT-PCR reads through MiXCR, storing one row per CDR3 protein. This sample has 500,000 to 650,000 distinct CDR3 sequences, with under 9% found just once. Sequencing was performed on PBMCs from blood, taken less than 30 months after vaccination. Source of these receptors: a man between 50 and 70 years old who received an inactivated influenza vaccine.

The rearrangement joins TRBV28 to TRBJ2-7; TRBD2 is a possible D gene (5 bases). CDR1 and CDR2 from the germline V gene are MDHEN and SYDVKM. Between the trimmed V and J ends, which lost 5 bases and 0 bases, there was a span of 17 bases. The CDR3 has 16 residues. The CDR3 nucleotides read TGTGCCAGCAGTCCCCTTCGAGGGTCGATCTCCTACGAGCAGTACTTC. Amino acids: CASSPLRGSISYEQYF.

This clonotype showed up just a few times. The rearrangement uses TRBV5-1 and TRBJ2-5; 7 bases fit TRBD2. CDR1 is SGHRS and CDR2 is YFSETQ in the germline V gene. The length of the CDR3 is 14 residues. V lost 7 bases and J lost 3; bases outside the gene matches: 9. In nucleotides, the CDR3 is TGCGCCAGCTCGGCGAGCGGGACGAAAGAGACCCAGTACTTC. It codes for CASSASGTKETQYF.

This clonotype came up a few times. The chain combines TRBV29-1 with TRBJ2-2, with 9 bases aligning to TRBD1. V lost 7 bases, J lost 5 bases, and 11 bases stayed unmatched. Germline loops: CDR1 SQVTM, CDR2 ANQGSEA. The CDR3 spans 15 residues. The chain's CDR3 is CSATFRDRATGELFF. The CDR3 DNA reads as TGCAGCGCAACTTTCCGGGACAGGGCTACCGGGGAGCTGTTTTTT.

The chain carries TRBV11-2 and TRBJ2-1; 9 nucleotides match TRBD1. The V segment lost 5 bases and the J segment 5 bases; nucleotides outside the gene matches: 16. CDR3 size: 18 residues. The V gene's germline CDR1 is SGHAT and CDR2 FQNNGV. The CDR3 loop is CASSLPGTGNRRHNEQFF. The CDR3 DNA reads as TGTGCCAGCAGCCTCCCCGGGACAGGGAACCGTCGTCACAATGAGCAGTTCTTC.

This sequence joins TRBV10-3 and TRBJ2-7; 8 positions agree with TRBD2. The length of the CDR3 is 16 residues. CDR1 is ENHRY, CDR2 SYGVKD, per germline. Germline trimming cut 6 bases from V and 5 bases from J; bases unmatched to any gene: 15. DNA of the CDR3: TGTGCCATCAGAGACGATATAGCGGGAAAGTCGGACGAGCAGTACTTC. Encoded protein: CAIRDDIAGKSDEQYF.

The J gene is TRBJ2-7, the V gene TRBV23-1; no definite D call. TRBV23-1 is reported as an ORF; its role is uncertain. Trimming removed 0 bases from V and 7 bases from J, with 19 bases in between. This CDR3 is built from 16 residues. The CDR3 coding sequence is TGCGCCAGCAGTCAATCCCTTCAAGGCCCTCCGAAGGAGCAGTACTTC. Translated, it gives CASSQSLQGPPKEQYF.

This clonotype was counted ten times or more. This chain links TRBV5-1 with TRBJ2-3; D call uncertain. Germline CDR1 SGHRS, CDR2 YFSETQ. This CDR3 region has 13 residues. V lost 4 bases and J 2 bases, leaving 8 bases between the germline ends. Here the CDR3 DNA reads TGCGCCAGCAGCGCGGTGGCCACAGATACGCAGTATTTT. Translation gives CASSAVATDTQYF.

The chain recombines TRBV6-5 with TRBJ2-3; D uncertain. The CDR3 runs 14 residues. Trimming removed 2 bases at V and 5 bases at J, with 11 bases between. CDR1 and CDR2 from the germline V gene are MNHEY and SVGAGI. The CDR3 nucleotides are TGTGCCAGCAGTTACAGCCCTTTTGGAGATACGCAGTATTTT. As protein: CASSYSPFGDTQYF.

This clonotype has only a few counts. The CDR3 bases are TGTGCCAGCAGCCAAGACAGGGGTGGGGATACGCAGTATTTT. The encoded protein is CASSQDRGGDTQYF. The gene calls are TRBV28 and TRBJ2-3; 8 bases align to TRBD1. This CDR3 has 14 amino acids. J was trimmed by 6 bases and V by 6 bases; bases with no gene match: 8. Germline values: CDR1 MDHEN, CDR2 SYDVKM.

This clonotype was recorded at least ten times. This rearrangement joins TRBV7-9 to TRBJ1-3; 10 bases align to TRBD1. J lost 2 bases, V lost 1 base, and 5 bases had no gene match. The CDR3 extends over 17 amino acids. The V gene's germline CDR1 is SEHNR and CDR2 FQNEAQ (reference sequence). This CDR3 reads CASSLVRDRGPGNTIYF. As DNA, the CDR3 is TGTGCCAGCAGCTTAGTACGGGACAGGGGACCTGGAAACACCATATATTTT.

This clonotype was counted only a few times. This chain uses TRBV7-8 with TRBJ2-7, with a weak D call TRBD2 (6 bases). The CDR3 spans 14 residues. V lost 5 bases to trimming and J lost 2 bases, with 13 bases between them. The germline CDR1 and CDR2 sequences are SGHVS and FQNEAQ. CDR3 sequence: CASSRGTVTYEQYF. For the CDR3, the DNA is TGTGCCAGCAGCCGGGGGACCGTTACCTACGAGCAGTACTTC.

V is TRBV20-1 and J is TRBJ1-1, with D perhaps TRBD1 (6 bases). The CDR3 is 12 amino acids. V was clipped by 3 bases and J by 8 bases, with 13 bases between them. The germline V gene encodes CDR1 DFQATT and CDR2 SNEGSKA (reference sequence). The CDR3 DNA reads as TGCAGTGCTAGCCAGGGGCCCAGGGAAGCTTTCTTT. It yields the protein CSASQGPREAFF.

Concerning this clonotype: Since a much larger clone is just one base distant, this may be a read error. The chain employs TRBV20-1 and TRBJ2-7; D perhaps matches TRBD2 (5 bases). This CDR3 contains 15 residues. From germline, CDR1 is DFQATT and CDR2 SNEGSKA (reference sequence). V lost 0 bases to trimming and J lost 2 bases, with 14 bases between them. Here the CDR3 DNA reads TGCAGTGCTAGAGATTTGAGGGTGTTGACCTACGAGCAGTACTTC. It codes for CSARDLRVLTYEQYF.

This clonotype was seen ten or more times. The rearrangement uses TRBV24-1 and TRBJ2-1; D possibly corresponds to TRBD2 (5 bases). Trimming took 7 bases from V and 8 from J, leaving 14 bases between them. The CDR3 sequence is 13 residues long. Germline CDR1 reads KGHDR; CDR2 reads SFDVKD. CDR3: CATSDIGRDEQFF. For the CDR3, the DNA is TGTGCCACCAGCGATATAGGGCGGGATGAGCAGTTCTTC.

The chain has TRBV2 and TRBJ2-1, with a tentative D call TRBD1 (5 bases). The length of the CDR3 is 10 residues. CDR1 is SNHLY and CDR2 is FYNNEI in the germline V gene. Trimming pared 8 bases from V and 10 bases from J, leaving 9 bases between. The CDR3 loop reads CASVTGEQFF. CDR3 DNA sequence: TGTGCCAGCGTTACAGGAGAGCAGTTCTTC.

CDR3 loop: CSVDDTELQETQYF. In DNA, the CDR3 is TGCAGCGTTGATGATACGGAACTCCAAGAGACCCAGTACTTC. The J gene is TRBJ2-5, the V gene TRBV29-1; D not resolved. Germline CDR1 reads SQVTM; CDR2 reads ANQGSEA. The length of the CDR3 is 14 residues. Trimming removed 3 bases from V and 1 base from J, with 12 bases in between.

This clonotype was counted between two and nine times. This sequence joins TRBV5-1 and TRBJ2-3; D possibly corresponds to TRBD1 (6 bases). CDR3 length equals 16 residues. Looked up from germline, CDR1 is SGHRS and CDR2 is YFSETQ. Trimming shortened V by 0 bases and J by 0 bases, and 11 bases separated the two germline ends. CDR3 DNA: TGCGCCAGCAGCTTGGCCTTCACAGGGAGCACAGATACGCAGTATTTT. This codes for CASSLAFTGSTDTQYF.

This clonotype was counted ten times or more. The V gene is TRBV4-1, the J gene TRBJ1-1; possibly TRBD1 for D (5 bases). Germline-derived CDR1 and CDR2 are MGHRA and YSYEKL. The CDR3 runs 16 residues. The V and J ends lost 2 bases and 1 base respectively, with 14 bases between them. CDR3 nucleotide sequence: TGCGCCAGCAGCCAATTTGCTCACAGGAAGAACACTGAAGCTTTCTTT. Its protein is CASSQFAHRKNTEAFF.

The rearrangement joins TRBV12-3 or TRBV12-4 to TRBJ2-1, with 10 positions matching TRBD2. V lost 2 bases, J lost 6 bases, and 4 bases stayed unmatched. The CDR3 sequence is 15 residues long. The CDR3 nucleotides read TGTGCCAGCAGTTTAATGCTAGCGGGGGCCAATGAGCAGTTCTTC. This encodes CASSLMLAGANEQFF.

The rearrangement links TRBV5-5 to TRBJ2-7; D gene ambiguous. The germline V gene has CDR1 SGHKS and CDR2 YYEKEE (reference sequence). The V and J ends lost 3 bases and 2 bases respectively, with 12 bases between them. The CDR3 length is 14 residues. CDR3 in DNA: TGTGCCAGCAGCTACCTCGGGCAGCCCTACGAGCAGTACTTC. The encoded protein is CASSYLGQPYEQYF. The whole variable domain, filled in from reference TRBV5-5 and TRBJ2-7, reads DAGVTQSPTHLIKTRGQQVTLRCSPISGHKSVSWYQQVLGQGPQFIFQYYEKEERGRGNFPDRFSARQFPNYSSELNVNALLLGDSALYLCASSYLGQPYEQYFGPGTRLTVT.

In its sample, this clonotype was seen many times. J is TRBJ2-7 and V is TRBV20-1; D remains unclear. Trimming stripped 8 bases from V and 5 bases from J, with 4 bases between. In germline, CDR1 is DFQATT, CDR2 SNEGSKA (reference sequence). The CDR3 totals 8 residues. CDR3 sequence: CSPNEQYF. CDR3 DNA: TGCAGTCCTAACGAGCAGTACTTC.

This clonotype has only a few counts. The CDR3 DNA reads TGTGCCAGCACCGGACTAGTGGAGCAGTTCTTC. The encoded protein is CASTGLVEQFF. This chain joins TRBV2 and TRBJ2-1; 7 nucleotides align to TRBD2. The V and J ends lost 7 bases and 10 bases, in that order; junction bases with no gene match: 4. The CDR3 extends over 11 amino acids. Germline values: CDR1 SNHLY, CDR2 FYNNEI.

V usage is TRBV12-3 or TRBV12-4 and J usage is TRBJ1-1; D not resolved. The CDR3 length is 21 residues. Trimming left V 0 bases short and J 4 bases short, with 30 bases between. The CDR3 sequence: CASSLAVAKTGLHYGGTEAFF. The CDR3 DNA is TGTGCCAGCAGTTTAGCCGTCGCCAAAACCGGGCTACACTACGGCGGCACTGAAGCTTTCTTT.

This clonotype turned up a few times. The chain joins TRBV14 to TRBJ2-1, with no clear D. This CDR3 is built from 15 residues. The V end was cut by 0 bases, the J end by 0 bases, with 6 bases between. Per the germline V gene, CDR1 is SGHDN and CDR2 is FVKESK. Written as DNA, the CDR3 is TGTGCCAGCAGCCAAGATATCAGCTCCTACAATGAGCAGTTCTTC. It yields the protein CASSQDISSYNEQFF.